A selection of T cell receptor beta chains follows, all from one sample in a study of early T cells in non-severe SARS-CoV-2 infection. TCRdb independently ran MiXCR on the 5' RACE reads; one entry per CDR3 protein. Of around 81,000 distinct CDR3 sequences listed, roughly 13% are singletons. Sequenced: whole blood. These TCRs come from an adult who was a healthcare worker with PCR-confirmed SARS-CoV-2 infection or an uninfected control (not recorded which). Both conserved end residues are part of each CDR3. The D gene is left open where the match is weak. Clone size appears in some rows only: once, few, many, or a class for an expanded clone.

cdr3_aa: CSARDPGTSEFF
cdr3_nt: TGCAGTGCTAGAGATCCAGGGACCTCGGAGTTCTTC
d_call: -
clone_size: -
j_call: TRBJ2-1
v_call: TRBV20-1

cdr3_aa: CASSRDPGQGYEQYF
cdr3_nt: TGTGCCAGCAGCCGAGACCCGGGACAGGGGTACGAGCAGTACTTC
d_call: TRBD1
clone_size: -
j_call: TRBJ2-7
v_call: TRBV4-2

cdr3_aa: CASSRRGDEQYF
cdr3_nt: TGTGCCAGCAGCAGGCGGGGGGACGAGCAGTACTTC
d_call: TRBD2
clone_size: many
j_call: TRBJ2-7
v_call: TRBV11-2

cdr3_aa: CSAVRAGATDTQYF
cdr3_nt: TGCAGTGCTGTACGGGCAGGGGCAACAGATACGCAGTATTTT
d_call: -
clone_size: -
j_call: TRBJ2-3
v_call: TRBV20-1

cdr3_aa: CSARSPSGGDTDTQYF
cdr3_nt: TGCAGTGCTAGATCTCCTAGCGGGGGGGACACAGATACGCAGTATTTT
d_call: TRBD2
clone_size: -
j_call: TRBJ2-3
v_call: TRBV20-1

cdr3_aa: CASSAYEKLFF
cdr3_nt: TGTGCCAGCAGTGCATATGAAAAACTGTTTTTT
d_call: -
clone_size: -
j_call: TRBJ1-4
v_call: TRBV12-3/TRBV12-4

cdr3_aa: CSVEGNTEAFF
cdr3_nt: TGCAGCGTAGAGGGGAACACTGAAGCTTTCTTT
d_call: -
clone_size: few
j_call: TRBJ1-1
v_call: TRBV29-1

cdr3_aa: CASSSGQYTGELFF
cdr3_nt: TGTGCCAGCAGCTCGGGACAGTACACCGGGGAGCTGTTTTTT
d_call: TRBD1
clone_size: few
j_call: TRBJ2-2
v_call: TRBV7-2

cdr3_aa: CASKKTGTEAFF
cdr3_nt: TGTGCCAGCAAGAAGACAGGCACTGAAGCTTTCTTT
d_call: -
clone_size: few
j_call: TRBJ1-1
v_call: TRBV2

cdr3_aa: CASSLDVTLGGEQYF
cdr3_nt: TGTGCCAGCAGCTTAGACGTTACACTTGGGGGCGAGCAGTACTTC
d_call: -
clone_size: -
j_call: TRBJ2-7
v_call: TRBV7-9

cdr3_aa: CASSLGTGALVEQYF
cdr3_nt: TGTGCCAGCAGCTTAGGGACCGGGGCGTTGGTCGAGCAGTACTTC
d_call: -
clone_size: many
j_call: TRBJ2-7
v_call: TRBV7-9

cdr3_aa: CSARRGHLNTEAFF
cdr3_nt: TGCAGTGCTAGAAGGGGACACCTAAACACTGAAGCTTTCTTT
d_call: -
clone_size: -
j_call: TRBJ1-1
v_call: TRBV20-1

cdr3_aa: CAITDTSLSYEQYF
cdr3_nt: TGTGCCATCACTGACACTAGCCTCTCCTACGAGCAGTACTTC
d_call: -
clone_size: -
j_call: TRBJ2-7
v_call: TRBV10-3

cdr3_aa: CASSFSGGGETQYF
cdr3_nt: TGTGCCAGCAGCTTTAGCGGGGGAGGGGAGACCCAGTACTTC
d_call: TRBD2
clone_size: -
j_call: TRBJ2-5
v_call: TRBV7-2

cdr3_aa: CASSLRVGETQYF
cdr3_nt: TGTGCCAGCAGTTTAAGGGTCGGAGAGACCCAGTACTTC
d_call: -
clone_size: -
j_call: TRBJ2-5
v_call: TRBV27

cdr3_aa: CASSPIRRASGGISSTDTQYF
cdr3_nt: TGTGCCAGCAGCCCGATCCGAAGGGCTAGCGGGGGGATATCTAGCACAGATACGCAGTATTTT
d_call: TRBD2
clone_size: few
j_call: TRBJ2-3
v_call: TRBV7-6

cdr3_aa: CASSLATGGAGYTF
cdr3_nt: TGTGCCAGCAGTTTGGCGACAGGGGGCGCTGGCTACACCTTC
d_call: TRBD1
clone_size: -
j_call: TRBJ1-2
v_call: TRBV12-3/TRBV12-4

cdr3_aa: CASRIKGTDTQYF
cdr3_nt: TGTGCCAGCAGAATCAAAGGCACAGATACGCAGTATTTT
d_call: -
clone_size: few
j_call: TRBJ2-3
v_call: TRBV5-5

cdr3_aa: CASSQAETSGWDEQFF
cdr3_nt: TGTGCCAGCAGCCAAGCTGAGACTAGCGGTTGGGATGAGCAGTTCTTC
d_call: TRBD2
clone_size: many
j_call: TRBJ2-1
v_call: TRBV7-6

cdr3_aa: CASGSHGANYGYTF
cdr3_nt: TGCGCCAGCGGGTCACACGGGGCTAACTATGGCTACACCTTC
d_call: -
clone_size: -
j_call: TRBJ1-2
v_call: TRBV4-1

cdr3_aa: CSARDMIGNQPQHF
cdr3_nt: TGCAGTGCTAGAGATATGATAGGAAATCAGCCCCAGCATTTT
d_call: -
clone_size: few
j_call: TRBJ1-5
v_call: TRBV20-1